This TCR beta chain was profiled in a study of blood T cell repertoires in COVID-19. For the study at large: Samples representing acute and convalescent COVID-19 were sourced from the United States, Italy and Spain. PBMCs, B-cell-depleted T cells, or T cells were the source of the cDNA or gDNA that made up the material.

Original processing notes: Amplification of reference gene primers provided the estimated nucleated cell counts. TCRdb keeps only in-frame clones here, not all; method: immunoSEQ multiplex PCR. D and trimming come from the DNA, and the V and J calls and clone size come from that table. The sample shows some 330,000 clones, 89% of them seen only once. Trimming cost V 0 bases and J 5 bases, with 8 bases left between them. Germline CDR1 reads SGHNT; CDR2 reads YYREEE (reference sequence). The CDR3 has 14 amino acids. The specimen sequenced was peripheral blood. The V call is TRBV5-4, the J call TRBJ2-2; weak D call: TRBD1 (6 bases). This TCR derives from a woman between 25 and 40 years old with COVID-19, enrolled during active disease. The CDR3 protein is CASSLGQVTGELFF. The CDR3 nucleotides read TGTGCCAGCAGCTTGGGACAGGTTACCGGGGAGCTGTTTTTT.